One and the same sample provided the 17 T cell receptor beta chains below, sequenced in a study of cytomegalovirus exposure and HLA in healthy donors. The PCR ran on 60 Vbeta and 13 Jbeta primers. Sequencing used immunoSEQ multiplex PCR; TCRdb keeps in-frame clones, though not all of them. Of about 140,000 clones in the sample, more than 60% were seen once. Specimen: PBMCs. Source of these receptors: a woman in her forties or fifties in good health and CMV-seropositive.

This sequence joins TRBV4-1 and TRBJ2-5, with 12 bases fitting TRBD2. The CDR3 runs to 16 residues. Trimming cost V 5 bases and J 3 bases; bases outside gene matches: 7. CDR1 MGHRA and CDR2 YSYEKL come from the germline V gene. The CDR3 sequence is CASSVRSSGGEETQYF. CDR3 nucleotides: TGCGCCAGCAGCGTCCGGTCTAGCGGGGGGGAAGAGACCCAGTACTTC.

The chain's CDR3 is CASSLYSGPGEQYF. The CDR3 bases are TGTGCCAGCAGCTTGTACAGCGGTCCTGGCGAGCAGTACTTC. The gene calls are TRBV5-6 and TRBJ2-7, with D perhaps matching TRBD2 (5 bases). The CDR3 contains 14 residues. Between the trimmed V and J ends, which lost 1 base and 6 bases, there was a span of 14 bases. Germline V gene sequence: CDR1 SGHDT, CDR2 YYEEEE.

This clone was picked up one time. This chain joins TRBV2 and TRBJ1-6, with D perhaps TRBD1 (6 bases). Germline CDR1 reads SNHLY; CDR2 reads FYNNEI. Trimming removed 6 bases from V and 5 bases from J, with 11 bases in between. The CDR3 consists of 14 residues. The CDR3 protein is CASSRTENNSPLHF. Here the CDR3 DNA reads TGTGCCAGCAGCCGGACAGAGAATAATTCACCCCTCCACTTT.

The chain couples TRBV6-5 to TRBJ2-7; possible D gene TRBD2, 6 bases. The germline CDR1 and CDR2 sequences are MNHEY and SVGAGI. V was cut by 1 base and J by 6 bases, with 16 bases left in between. The length of the CDR3 is 15 residues. This chain's CDR3 is CASSYLGEVGREQYF. CDR3 DNA: TGTGCCAGCAGTTACTTGGGGGAGGTTGGACGCGAGCAGTACTTC.

The gene calls are TRBV27 and TRBJ2-7; 7 bases fit TRBD2. This CDR3 contains 14 residues. With 5 bases clipped from V and 1 base from J, the junction kept 5 bases outside the gene matches. Germline V CDR1 and CDR2: MNHEY, SMNVEV (reference sequence). The CDR3 region has the DNA TGTGCCAGCAGTCGAGCGGGGCGATCCTACGAGCAGTACTTC. The encoded protein is CASSRAGRSYEQYF.

This chain links TRBV6-5 with TRBJ1-2; the match to TRBD1 covers 7 bases. V was clipped by 2 bases and J by 7 bases; unmatched bases: 10. The CDR3 runs to 15 residues. Germline V gives CDR1 MNHEY, CDR2 SVGAGI. CDR3 in amino acids: CASSYAEQGITGYTF. In DNA, the CDR3 is TGTGCCAGCAGTTACGCGGAACAGGGGATAACTGGCTACACCTTC.

This chain connects TRBV25-1 to TRBJ2-1; maybe TRBD2 (6 bases). Germline assignment: CDR1 MGHDK and CDR2 SYGVNS. Trimming left V 3 bases short and J 3 bases short, with 6 bases between. This CDR3 is 13 amino acids long. The CDR3, as DNA: TGTGCCAGCAGTGACGGGAGCTACAATGAGCAGTTCTTC. This encodes CASSDGSYNEQFF.

This chain connects TRBV27 to TRBJ1-6; the D gene is possibly TRBD1 (5 bases). Germline V CDR1 and CDR2: MNHEY, SMNVEV (reference sequence). The CDR3 runs 15 residues. V was clipped by 3 bases and J by 4 bases, with 10 bases between them. CDR3 bases: TGTGCCAGCAGTTTCGCGGGGGTTTATAATTCACCCCTCCACTTT. Translating gives CASSFAGVYNSPLHF.

This clone was counted once. This chain joins TRBV11-3 and TRBJ2-2; TRBD1 matches at 7 bases. The ends lost 5 bases at V and 2 bases at J; junction bases unmatched: 5. Per germline, CDR1 SGHNT and CDR2 YENEEA. This CDR3 contains 15 residues. The DNA of the CDR3 is TGTGCCAGCAGCCTGCGACAGGGCAACACCGGGGAGCTGTTTTTT. Translation: CASSLRQGNTGELFF.

The gene calls are TRBV19 and TRBJ1-5; D call uncertain. Trimming removed 8 bases from V and 4 bases from J, with 6 bases in between. This CDR3 region has 11 residues. Germline CDR1 is LNHDA and CDR2 is SQIVND (reference sequence). The CDR3 region is CASGRNQPQHF. In DNA, the CDR3 is TGTGCCAGTGGCAGGAATCAGCCCCAGCATTTT. Complete variable domain (other parts from reference TRBV19 and TRBJ1-5): DGGITQSPKYLFRKEGQNVTLSCEQNLNHDAMYWYRQDPGQGLRLIYYSQIVNDFQKGDIAEGYSVSREKKESFPLTVTSAQKNPTAFYLCASGRNQPQHFGDGTRLSIL.

The V call is TRBV6-1, the J call TRBJ2-1; TRBD2 matches 13 bases. Germline-derived CDR1 and CDR2 are MNHNS and SASEGT. This CDR3 is 16 amino acids long. The V gene end was trimmed by 3 bases and the J gene end by 10 bases; junction bases not matched to a gene: 9. This CDR3 reads CASSDPGTSGTREQFF. In DNA form, the CDR3 reads TGTGCCAGCAGTGACCCCGGGACTAGCGGGACGAGGGAGCAGTTCTTC.

The rearrangement links TRBV11-2 to TRBJ2-3; 11 bases align to TRBD2. The V segment lost 5 bases and the J segment 4 bases; nucleotides outside the gene matches: 8. This CDR3 region has 16 residues. Germline V gene sequence: CDR1 SGHAT, CDR2 FQNNGV. CDR3 in amino acids: CASSPSSGGRADTQYF. The CDR3 bases are TGTGCCAGCAGCCCCTCTAGCGGGGGGAGGGCAGATACGCAGTATTTT.

The V call is TRBV29-1, the J call TRBJ1-3; unclear D gene. CDR1 is SQVTM, CDR2 ANQGSEA, per germline. This CDR3 is 13 amino acids long. V lost 1 base and J 2 bases, leaving 6 bases between the germline ends. The CDR3 sequence is CSVEALTGNTIYF. The CDR3 coding sequence is TGCAGCGTTGAAGCCCTAACTGGAAACACCATATATTTT.

The CDR3 reads CASKQGGSPLHF. DNA of the CDR3: TGTGCCAGTAAACAGGGCGGTTCACCCCTCCACTTT. This sequence joins TRBV19 and TRBJ1-6, with a tentative D call TRBD1 (6 bases). This CDR3 spans 12 amino acids. V lost 7 bases to trimming and J lost 9 bases, with 10 bases between them. Germline CDR1 reads LNHDA; CDR2 reads SQIVND (reference sequence). The full variable domain, in which reference TRBV19 and TRBJ1-6 provide the parts outside the CDR3, is DGGITQSPKYLFRKEGQNVTLSCEQNLNHDAMYWYRQDPGQGLRLIYYSQIVNDFQKGDIAEGYSVSREKKESFPLTVTSAQKNPTAFYLCASKQGGSPLHFGNGTRLTVT.

The rearrangement joins TRBV7-6 to TRBJ2-2, with unresolved D. CDR3 length equals 14 residues. The germline gives CDR1 SGHVS, CDR2 FNYEAQ. Trimming stripped 1 base from V and 9 bases from J, with 12 bases between. In nucleotides, the CDR3 is TGTGCCAGCAGCTTAGATCCGGTTACCCGGGAGCTGTTTTTT. This translates into CASSLDPVTRELFF.

This chain uses TRBV6-1 with TRBJ1-6, with TRBD1 as a possible D gene (5 bases). The germline V gene encodes CDR1 MNHNS and CDR2 SASEGT. The CDR3 sequence is 13 residues long. With 9 bases removed from V and 4 bases from J, the gap between germline ends came to 10 bases. For the CDR3, the DNA is TGTGCCAGTGCCGGGACTTATAATTCACCCCTCCACTTT. Encoded protein: CASAGTYNSPLHF.

The V and J genes are TRBV9 and TRBJ1-6; D may be TRBD1 (5 bases). The CDR3 length is 15 residues. Germline V CDR1 and CDR2: SGDLS, YYNGEE. The V end was cut by 4 bases, the J end by 10 bases, with 18 bases between. The CDR3 bases are TGTGCCAGCAGCTATGGGGCCCCAAGGGAATCACCCCTCCACTTT. This encodes CASSYGAPRESPLHF.